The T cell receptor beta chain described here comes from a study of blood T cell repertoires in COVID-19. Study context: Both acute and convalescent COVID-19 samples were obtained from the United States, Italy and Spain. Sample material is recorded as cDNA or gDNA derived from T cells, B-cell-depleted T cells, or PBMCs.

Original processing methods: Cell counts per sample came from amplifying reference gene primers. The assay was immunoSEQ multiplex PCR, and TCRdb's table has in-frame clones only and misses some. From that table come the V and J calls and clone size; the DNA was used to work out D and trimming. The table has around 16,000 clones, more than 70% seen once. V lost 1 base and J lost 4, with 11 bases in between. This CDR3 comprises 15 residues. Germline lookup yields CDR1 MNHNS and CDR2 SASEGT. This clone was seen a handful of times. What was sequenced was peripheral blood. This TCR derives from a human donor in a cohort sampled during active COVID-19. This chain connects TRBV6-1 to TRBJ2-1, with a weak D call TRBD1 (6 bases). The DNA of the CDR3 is TGTGCCAGCAGTGAAGACAGGGCCCCATACAATGAGCAGTTCTTC. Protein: CASSEDRAPYNEQFF.